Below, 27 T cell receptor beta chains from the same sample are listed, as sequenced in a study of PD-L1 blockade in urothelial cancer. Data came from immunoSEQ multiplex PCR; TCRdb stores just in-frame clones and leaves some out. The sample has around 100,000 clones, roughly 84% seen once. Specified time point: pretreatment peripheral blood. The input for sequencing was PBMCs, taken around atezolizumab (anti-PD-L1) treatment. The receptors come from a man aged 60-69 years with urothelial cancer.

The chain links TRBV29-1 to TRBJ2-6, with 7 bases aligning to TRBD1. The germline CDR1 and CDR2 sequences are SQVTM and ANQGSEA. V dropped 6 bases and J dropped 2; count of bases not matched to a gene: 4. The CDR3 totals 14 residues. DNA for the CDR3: TGCAGCGTCACTACAGGGGCTGGGGCCAACGTCCTGACTTTC. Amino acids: CSVTTGAGANVLTF.

The CDR3 nucleotides are TGTGCCAGTAGCCGAGGGACGGGAGTAAACACCGGGGAGCTGTTTTTT. It yields the protein CASSRGTGVNTGELFF. The J gene is TRBJ2-2, the V gene TRBV19, with D perhaps TRBD2 (6 bases). The CDR3 consists of 16 residues. Germline CDR1 and CDR2: LNHDA and SQIVND (reference sequence). Trimming shortened V by 6 bases and J by 2 bases, and 16 bases separated the two germline ends.

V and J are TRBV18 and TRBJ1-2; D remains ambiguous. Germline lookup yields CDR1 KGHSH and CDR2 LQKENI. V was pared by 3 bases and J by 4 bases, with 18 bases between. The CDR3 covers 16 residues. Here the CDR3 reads CASSPGEARLGYGYTF. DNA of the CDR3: TGTGCCAGCTCACCCGGGGAGGCCCGGCTAGGCTATGGCTACACCTTC.

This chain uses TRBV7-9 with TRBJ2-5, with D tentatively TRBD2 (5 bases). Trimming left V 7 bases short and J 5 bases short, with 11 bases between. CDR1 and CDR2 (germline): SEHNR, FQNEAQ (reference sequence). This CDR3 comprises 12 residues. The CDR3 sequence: CASTSWRETQYF. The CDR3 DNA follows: TGTGCCAGCACCTCGTGGAGGGAGACCCAGTACTTC.

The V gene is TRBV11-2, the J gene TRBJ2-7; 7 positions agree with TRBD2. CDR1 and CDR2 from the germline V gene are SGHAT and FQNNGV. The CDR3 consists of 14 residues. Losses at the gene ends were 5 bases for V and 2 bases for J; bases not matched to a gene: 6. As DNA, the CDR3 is TGTGCCAGCAGCGAGGCTAGCGGTCCCTACGAGCAGTACTTC. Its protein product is CASSEASGPYEQYF.

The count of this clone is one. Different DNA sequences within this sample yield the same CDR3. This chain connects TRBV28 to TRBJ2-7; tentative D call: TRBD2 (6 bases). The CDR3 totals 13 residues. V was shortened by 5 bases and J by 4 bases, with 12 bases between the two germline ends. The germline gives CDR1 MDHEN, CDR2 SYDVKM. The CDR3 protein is CASSPSGTYEQYF. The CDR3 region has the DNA TGTGCCAGCAGTCCCTCAGGGACTTACGAGCAGTACTTC. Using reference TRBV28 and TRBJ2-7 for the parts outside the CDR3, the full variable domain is DVKVTQSSRYLVKRTGEKVFLECVQDMDHENMFWYRQDPGLGLRLIYFSYDVKMKEKGDIPEGYSVSREKKERFSLILESASTNQTSMYLCASSPSGTYEQYFGPGTRLTVT.

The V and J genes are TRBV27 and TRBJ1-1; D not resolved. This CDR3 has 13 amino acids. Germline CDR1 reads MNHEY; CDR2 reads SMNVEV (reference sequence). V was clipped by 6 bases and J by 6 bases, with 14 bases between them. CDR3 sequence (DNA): TGTGCCAGCAGCCCTCAGCCAGGTTCTGAAGCTTTCTTT. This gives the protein CASSPQPGSEAFF.

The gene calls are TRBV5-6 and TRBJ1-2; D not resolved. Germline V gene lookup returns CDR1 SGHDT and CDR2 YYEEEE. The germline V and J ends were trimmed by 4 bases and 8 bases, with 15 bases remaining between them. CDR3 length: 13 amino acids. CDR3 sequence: CASSPDRNGGYTF. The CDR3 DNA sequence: TGTGCCAGCAGCCCGGATAGAAACGGGGGCTACACCTTC.

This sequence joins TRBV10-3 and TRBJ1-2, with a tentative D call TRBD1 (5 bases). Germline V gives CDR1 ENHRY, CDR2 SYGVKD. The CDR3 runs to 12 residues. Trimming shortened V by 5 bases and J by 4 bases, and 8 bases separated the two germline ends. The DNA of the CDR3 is TGTGCCATCAGTCAGGGAGGCTATGGCTACACCTTC. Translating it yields CAISQGGYGYTF.

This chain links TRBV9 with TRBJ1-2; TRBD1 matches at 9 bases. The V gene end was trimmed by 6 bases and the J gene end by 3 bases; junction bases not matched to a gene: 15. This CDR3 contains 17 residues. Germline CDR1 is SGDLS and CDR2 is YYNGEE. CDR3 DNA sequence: TGTGCCAGCACCGCCGGGACAGGGTTTCTCGCCGACTATGGCTACACCTTC. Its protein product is CASTAGTGFLADYGYTF.

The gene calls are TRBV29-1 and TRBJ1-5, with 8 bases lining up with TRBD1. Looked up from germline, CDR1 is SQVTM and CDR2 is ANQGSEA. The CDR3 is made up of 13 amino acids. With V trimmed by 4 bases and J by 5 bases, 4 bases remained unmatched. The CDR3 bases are TGCAGCGTTGGCAGGGGGCAGGATCAGCCCCAGCATTTT. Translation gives CSVGRGQDQPQHF. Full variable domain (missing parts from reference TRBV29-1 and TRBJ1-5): SAVISQKPSRDICQRGTSLTIQCQVDSQVTMMFWYRQQPGQSLTLIATANQGSEATYESGFVIDKFPISRPNLTFSTLTVSNMSPEDSSIYLCSVGRGQDQPQHFGDGTRLSIL.

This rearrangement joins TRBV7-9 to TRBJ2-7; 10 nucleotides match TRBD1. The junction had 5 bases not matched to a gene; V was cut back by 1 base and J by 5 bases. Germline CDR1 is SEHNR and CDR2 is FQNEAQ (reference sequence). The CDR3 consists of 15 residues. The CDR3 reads CASSLEGTGAHEQYF. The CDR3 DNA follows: TGTGCCAGCAGCTTAGAAGGGACAGGGGCGCACGAGCAGTACTTC.

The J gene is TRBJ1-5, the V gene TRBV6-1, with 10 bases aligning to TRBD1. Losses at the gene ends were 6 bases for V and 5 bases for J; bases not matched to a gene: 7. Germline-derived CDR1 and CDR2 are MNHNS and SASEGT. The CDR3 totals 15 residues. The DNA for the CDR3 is TGTGCCAGCAGCTCCGGGACAGGGGATGATCAGCCCCAGCATTTT. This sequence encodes CASSSGTGDDQPQHF.

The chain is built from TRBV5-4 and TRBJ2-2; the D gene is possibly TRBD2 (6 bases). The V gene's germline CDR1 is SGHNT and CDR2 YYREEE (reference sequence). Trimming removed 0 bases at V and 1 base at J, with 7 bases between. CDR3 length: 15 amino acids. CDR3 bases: TGTGCCAGCAGCTTGGGCGGGGTGAACACCGGGGAGCTGTTTTTT. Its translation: CASSLGGVNTGELFF.

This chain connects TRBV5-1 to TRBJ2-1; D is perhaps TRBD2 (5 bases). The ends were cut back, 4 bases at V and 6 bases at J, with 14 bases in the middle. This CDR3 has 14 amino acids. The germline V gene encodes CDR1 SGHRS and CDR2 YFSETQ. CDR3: CASSLGLGSNEQFF. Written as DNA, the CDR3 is TGCGCCAGCAGCCTTGGACTGGGTTCCAATGAGCAGTTCTTC.

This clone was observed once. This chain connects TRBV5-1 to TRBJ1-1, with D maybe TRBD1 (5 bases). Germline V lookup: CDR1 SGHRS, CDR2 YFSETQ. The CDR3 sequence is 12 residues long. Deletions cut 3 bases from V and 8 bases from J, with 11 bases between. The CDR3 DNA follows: TGCGCCAGCAGCTGGGGAGGGGACGAAGCTTTCTTT. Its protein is CASSWGGDEAFF. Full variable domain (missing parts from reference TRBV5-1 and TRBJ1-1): KAGVTQTPRYLIKTRGQQVTLSCSPISGHRSVSWYQQTPGQGLQFLFEYFSETQRNKGNFPGRFSGRQFSNSRSEMNVSTLELGDSALYLCASSWGGDEAFFGQGTRLTVV.

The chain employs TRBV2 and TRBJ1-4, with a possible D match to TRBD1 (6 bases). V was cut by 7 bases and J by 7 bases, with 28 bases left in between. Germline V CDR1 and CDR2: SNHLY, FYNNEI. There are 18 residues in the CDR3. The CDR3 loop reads CASTDRTGSAPRPEKLFF. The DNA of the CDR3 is TGTGCCAGCACGGATCGAACAGGGTCGGCCCCCCGGCCTGAAAAACTGTTTTTT.

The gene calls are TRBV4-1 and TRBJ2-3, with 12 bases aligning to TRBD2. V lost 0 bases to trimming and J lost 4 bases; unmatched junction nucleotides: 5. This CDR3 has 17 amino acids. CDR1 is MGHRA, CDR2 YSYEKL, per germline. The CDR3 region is CASSQDGLAGGPDTQYF. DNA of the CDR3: TGCGCCAGCAGCCAAGATGGGCTAGCGGGAGGGCCAGATACGCAGTATTTT.

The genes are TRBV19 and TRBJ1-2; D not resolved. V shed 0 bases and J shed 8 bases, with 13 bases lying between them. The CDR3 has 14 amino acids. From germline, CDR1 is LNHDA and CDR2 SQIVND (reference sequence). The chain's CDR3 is CASSIEGGFTGYTF. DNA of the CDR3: TGTGCCAGTAGTATAGAAGGAGGGTTCACAGGCTACACCTTC. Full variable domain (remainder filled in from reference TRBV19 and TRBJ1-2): DGGITQSPKYLFRKEGQNVTLSCEQNLNHDAMYWYRQDPGQGLRLIYYSQIVNDFQKGDIAEGYSVSREKKESFPLTVTSAQKNPTAFYLCASSIEGGFTGYTFGSGTRLTVV.

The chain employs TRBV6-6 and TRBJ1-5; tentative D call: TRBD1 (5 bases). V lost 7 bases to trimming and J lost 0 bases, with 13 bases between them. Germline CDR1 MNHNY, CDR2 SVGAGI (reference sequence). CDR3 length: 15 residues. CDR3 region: CASTAGGYSNQPQHF. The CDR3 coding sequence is TGTGCCAGCACAGCGGGGGGTTATAGCAATCAGCCCCAGCATTTT.

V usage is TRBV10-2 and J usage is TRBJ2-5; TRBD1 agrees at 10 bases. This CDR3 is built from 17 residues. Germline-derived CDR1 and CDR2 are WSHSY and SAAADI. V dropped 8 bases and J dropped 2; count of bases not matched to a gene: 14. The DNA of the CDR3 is TGCGCCAGCGGAGGCTTTCTGGGACAGGGGTATCAAGAGACCCAGTACTTC. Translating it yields CASGGFLGQGYQETQYF.

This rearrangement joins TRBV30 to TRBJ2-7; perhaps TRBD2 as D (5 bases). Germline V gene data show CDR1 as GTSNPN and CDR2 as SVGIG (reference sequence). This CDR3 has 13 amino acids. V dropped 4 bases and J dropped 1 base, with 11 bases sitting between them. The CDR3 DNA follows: TGTGCCTGGACAGGTGGGAGTTCCTACGAGCAGTACTTC. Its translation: CAWTGGSSYEQYF.

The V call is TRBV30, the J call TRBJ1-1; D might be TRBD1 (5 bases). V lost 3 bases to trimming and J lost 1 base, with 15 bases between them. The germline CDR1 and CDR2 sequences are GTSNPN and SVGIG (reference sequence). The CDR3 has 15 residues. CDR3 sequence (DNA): TGTGCCTGGAGCCCCCCGGGACTGCGGAACACTGAAGCTTTCTTT. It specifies CAWSPPGLRNTEAFF.

The CDR3 nucleotides read TGTGCCAGCAGTTTACCCTCGAAAAACATTCAGTACTTC. It translates to CASSLPSKNIQYF. The chain employs TRBV27 and TRBJ2-4; D not resolved. Trimming cost V 2 bases and J 4 bases, with 6 bases left between them. The V gene's germline CDR1 is MNHEY and CDR2 SMNVEV (reference sequence). CDR3 length: 13 residues.

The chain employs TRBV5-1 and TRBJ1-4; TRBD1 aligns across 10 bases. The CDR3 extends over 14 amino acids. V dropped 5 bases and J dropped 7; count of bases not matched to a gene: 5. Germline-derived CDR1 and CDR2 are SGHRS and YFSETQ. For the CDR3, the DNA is TGCGCCAGCAGTTCCGGACAGGGGGGTGAAAAACTGTTTTTT. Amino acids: CASSSGQGGEKLFF.

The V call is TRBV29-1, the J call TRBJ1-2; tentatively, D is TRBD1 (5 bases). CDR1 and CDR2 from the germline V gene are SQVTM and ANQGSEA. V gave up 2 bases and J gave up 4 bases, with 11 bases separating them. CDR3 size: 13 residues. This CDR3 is CSVEWGDGYGYTF. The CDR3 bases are TGCAGCGTTGAATGGGGGGACGGCTATGGCTACACCTTC.

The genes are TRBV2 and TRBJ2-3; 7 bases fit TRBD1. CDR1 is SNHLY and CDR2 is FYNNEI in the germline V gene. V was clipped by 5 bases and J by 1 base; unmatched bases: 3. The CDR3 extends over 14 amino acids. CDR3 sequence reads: CASSQQGGTDTQYF. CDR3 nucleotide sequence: TGTGCCAGCAGTCAGCAGGGGGGCACAGATACGCAGTATTTT.